What follows are 13 T cell receptor beta chains derived from one specimen sequenced in a study of T-cell reconstitution after alpha-beta-depleted transplantation in children. Researchers prepared the TCRbeta library using unique molecular identifiers, the study reports. TCRdb processed the PCR reads anew with MiXCR; each CDR3 protein has one entry. The data hold over 85,000 distinct CDR3 sequences, with approximately 6% observed a single time. Sequenced material: PBMCs, mostly from graft donor cells, taken 60 days after TCRalphabeta/CD19-depleted stem cell transplant. The receptor set was obtained from a female patient aged 2-15 years who had a stem cell transplant for Fanconi anemia, so the T cells may come from the graft donor.

At least ten counts were recorded for this clonotype. The chain is built from TRBV3-1 and TRBJ2-1; 7 positions match TRBD2. Germline assignment: CDR1 LGHDT and CDR2 YNNKEL (reference sequence). This CDR3 spans 16 amino acids. With V trimmed by 2 bases and J by 4 bases, 8 bases remained unmatched. CDR3 residues: CASSQTPGLGYNEQFF. CDR3 in DNA: TGTGCCAGCAGCCAAACGCCCGGACTAGGGTACAATGAGCAGTTCTTC.

This clonotype occurred many times. The rearrangement links TRBV11-3 to TRBJ2-2, with D perhaps matching TRBD1 (6 bases). The CDR3 is made up of 15 amino acids. V was clipped by 5 bases and J by 1 base, with 11 bases between them. Looked up from germline, CDR1 is SGHNT and CDR2 is YENEEA. In DNA form, the CDR3 reads TGTGCCAGCAGCGCGGACAGCCTGAACACCGGGGAGCTGTTTTTT. It codes for CASSADSLNTGELFF.

This clonotype was recorded many times. The gene calls are TRBV2 and TRBJ2-3; TRBD2 agrees at 10 bases. CDR3 size: 13 residues. CDR1 and CDR2 from the germline V gene are SNHLY and FYNNEI. The V and J ends lost 6 bases and 3 bases, in that order; junction bases with no gene match: 0. The CDR3 sequence is CASRTSGTDTQYF. Written as DNA, the CDR3 is TGTGCCAGCAGGACTAGCGGGACAGATACGCAGTATTTT.

This chain connects TRBV2 to TRBJ2-3; 8 bases line up with TRBD1. V lost 8 bases, J lost 3 bases, and 4 bases stayed unmatched. The CDR3 loop spans 13 amino acids. Germline V gene sequence: CDR1 SNHLY, CDR2 FYNNEI. CDR3 sequence reads: CASCGQGTDTQYF. The DNA of the CDR3 is TGTGCCAGCTGCGGACAGGGAACAGATACGCAGTATTTT.

The table lists this clonotype with many counts. V is TRBV4-1 and J is TRBJ2-2, with D uncertain. The V end lost 2 bases, the J end lost 0 bases, and 7 bases lay between the germline ends. CDR3 length: 15 amino acids. The germline V gene has CDR1 MGHRA and CDR2 YSYEKL. CDR3 in DNA: TGCGCCAGCAGCCAAACGCCCGCGAACACCGGGGAGCTGTTTTTT. Its protein product is CASSQTPANTGELFF.

The J gene is TRBJ1-5, the V gene TRBV2, with 12 nucleotides matching TRBD1. V shed 6 bases, J shed 2 bases, and the junction held 5 bases outside the gene matches. Germline V gives CDR1 SNHLY, CDR2 FYNNEI. This CDR3 has 16 residues. The CDR3 here is CASRGTGGRGNQPQHF. Written as DNA, the CDR3 is TGTGCCAGCAGGGGGACAGGGGGCCGAGGCAATCAGCCCCAGCATTTT. The whole variable domain, filled in from reference TRBV2 and TRBJ1-5, reads EPEVTQTPSHQVTQMGQEVILRCVPISNHLYFYWYRQILGQKVEFLVSFYNNEISEKSEIFDDQFSVERPDGSNFTLKIRSTKLEDSAMYFCASRGTGGRGNQPQHFGDGTRLSIL.

This clonotype was seen many times. The chain combines TRBV12-3 or TRBV12-4 with TRBJ2-1, with 7 positions matching TRBD2. The junction had 6 bases not matched to a gene; V was cut back by 3 bases and J by 7 bases. CDR3 size: 14 residues. The CDR3 sequence: CASSFGGSSNEQFF. Here the CDR3 DNA reads TGTGCCAGCAGTTTCGGCGGGAGTAGTAATGAGCAGTTCTTC.

This clonotype has a count of ten or more. The chain is built from TRBV24-1 and TRBJ1-1; 9 bases align to TRBD1. Per the germline V gene, CDR1 is KGHDR and CDR2 is SFDVKD. CDR3 length equals 14 residues. The J segment lost 2 bases and the V segment lost 10 bases, leaving 7 bases of the junction unmatched. CDR3 region: CATRGTGLNTEAFF. In DNA form, the CDR3 reads TGTGCCACAAGGGGGACAGGGCTAAACACTGAAGCTTTCTTT.

V gene TRBV5-1 combines with J gene TRBJ2-5; no reliable D call. This CDR3 is built from 12 residues. Per germline, CDR1 SGHRS and CDR2 YFSETQ. The V end was cut by 7 bases, the J end by 1 base, with 8 bases between. In DNA form, the CDR3 reads TGCGCCAGCGGAACAGCCCAAGAGACCCAGTACTTC. Amino acid sequence: CASGTAQETQYF.

This clonotype was detected ten times or more. The chain links TRBV11-3 to TRBJ1-1, with D unclear. The CDR3 totals 13 residues. Trimming took 2 bases from V and 1 from J, leaving 5 bases between them. The germline V gene has CDR1 SGHNT and CDR2 YENEEA. CDR3 in amino acids: CASSLWGNTEAFF. Written as DNA, the CDR3 is TGTGCCAGCAGCTTATGGGGGAACACTGAAGCTTTCTTT.

The table lists this clonotype with many counts. The chain links TRBV12-3 or TRBV12-4 to TRBJ2-5; 14 nucleotides line up with TRBD2. J lost 5 bases, V lost 6 bases, and 5 bases had no gene match. The CDR3 is made up of 15 amino acids. CDR3 nucleotide sequence: TGTGCCAGCAGACTGACTAGCGGGGGGGCGGAGACCCAGTACTTC. Amino acid sequence: CASRLTSGGAETQYF.

This clonotype came up many times. The chain uses TRBV6-1 and TRBJ1-2; 7 bases agree with TRBD1. This CDR3 region has 15 residues. Germline lookup yields CDR1 MNHNS and CDR2 SASEGT. V was pared by 6 bases and J by 1 base, with 8 bases of the junction left unmatched. CDR3 sequence (DNA): TGTGCCAGCAGCACGACAGGGACGGTTAACTATGGCTACACCTTC. Encoded protein: CASSTTGTVNYGYTF.

A few counts support this clonotype. The chain carries TRBV20-1 and TRBJ1-1, with TRBD1 identical over 9 bases. CDR3 length: 15 amino acids. Germline V CDR1 and CDR2: DFQATT, SNEGSKA (reference sequence). The V segment lost 5 bases and the J segment 1 base; nucleotides outside the gene matches: 8. The CDR3 loop is CSAVPGQGSNTEAFF. The CDR3 DNA reads as TGCAGTGCTGTCCCGGGACAGGGATCGAACACTGAAGCTTTCTTT.